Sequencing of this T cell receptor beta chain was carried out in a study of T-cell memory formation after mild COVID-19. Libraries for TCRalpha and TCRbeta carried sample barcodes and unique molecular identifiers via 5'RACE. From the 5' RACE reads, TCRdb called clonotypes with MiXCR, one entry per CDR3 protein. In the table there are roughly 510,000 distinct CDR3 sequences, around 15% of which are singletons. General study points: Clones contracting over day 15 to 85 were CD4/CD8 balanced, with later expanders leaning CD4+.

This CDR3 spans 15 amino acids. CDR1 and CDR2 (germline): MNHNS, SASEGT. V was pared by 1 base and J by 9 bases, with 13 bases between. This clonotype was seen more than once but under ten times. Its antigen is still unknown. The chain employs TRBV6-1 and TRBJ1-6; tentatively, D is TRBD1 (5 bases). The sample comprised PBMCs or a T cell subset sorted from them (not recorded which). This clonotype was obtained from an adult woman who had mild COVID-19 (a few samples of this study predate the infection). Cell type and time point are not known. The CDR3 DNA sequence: TGTGCCAGCAGTGAAGGGGCCGGGGCGAGTTCACCCCTCCACTTT. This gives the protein CASSEGAGASSPLHF.